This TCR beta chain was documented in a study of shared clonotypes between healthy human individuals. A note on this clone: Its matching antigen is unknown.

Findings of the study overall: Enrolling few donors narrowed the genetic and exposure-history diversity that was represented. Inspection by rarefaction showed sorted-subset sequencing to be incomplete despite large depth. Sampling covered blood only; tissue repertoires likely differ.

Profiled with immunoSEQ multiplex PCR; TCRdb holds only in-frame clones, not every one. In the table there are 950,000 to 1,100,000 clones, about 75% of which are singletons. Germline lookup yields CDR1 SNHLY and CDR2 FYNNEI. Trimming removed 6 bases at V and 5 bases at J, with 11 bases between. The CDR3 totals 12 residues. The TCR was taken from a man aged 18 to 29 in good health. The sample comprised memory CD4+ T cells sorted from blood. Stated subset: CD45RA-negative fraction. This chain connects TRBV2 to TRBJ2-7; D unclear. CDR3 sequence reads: CASRLEIDEQYF. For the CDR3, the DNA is TGTGCCAGCAGATTGGAGATCGACGAGCAGTACTTC.